The 10 T cell receptor beta chains in this list originate from one sample, sequenced in a study of T cell clonality in common variable immunodeficiency. Assay: immunoSEQ multiplex PCR; the TCRdb copy retains only in-frame clones and omits some. The data show about 35,000 clones, with none appearing a single time. The sequenced sample consisted of peripheral blood mononuclear cells. The receptors derive from a person between 18 and 75 years old in good health.

This clone was counted many times. The sequence runs out 3 residues before the end of the CDR3; the remainder is reconstructed from the germline J gene. The V call is TRBV18, the J call TRBJ2-1; D is perhaps TRBD2 (5 bases). The CDR3 sequence is 15 residues long. V was cut by 5 bases and J by 4 bases, with 15 bases left in between. Germline V gene lookup returns CDR1 KGHSH and CDR2 LQKENI. The CDR3 loop is CASSFMGTGYNEQFF. Partial CDR3 DNA: TGTGCCAGCTCATTTATGGGAACGGGGTACAATGAG.

The sample holds many counts of this clone. The CDR3 extends 3 residues past the end of the read, so its final part is completed from the germline J gene. The chain uses TRBV19 and TRBJ1-2; TRBD1 matches at 7 bases. Germline trimming cut 4 bases from V and 6 bases from J; bases unmatched to any gene: 8. There are 14 residues in the CDR3. Germline CDR1 reads LNHDA; CDR2 reads SQIVND (reference sequence). The sequenced CDR3 bases are TGTGCCAGTAGTACGACCGGGACAGCCAATGGC. This gives the protein CASSTTGTANG. The complete CDR3 reads CASSTTGTANGYTF.

In the case of this clone: The read ends 3 residues shy of where the CDR3 ends; the end is completed using the germline J gene. V usage is TRBV7-6 and J usage is TRBJ1-4, with 7 bases identical to TRBD1. CDR3 size: 15 residues. The germline gives CDR1 SGHVS, CDR2 FNYEAQ. The CDR3 protein is CASSSSGTVNSPLFF. The CDR3 bases that were read are TGTGCCAGCAGCTCCTCCGGGACAGTTAATTCACCA.

This clone came up many times. The read falls 3 residues short of the CDR3 end, and the missing part is taken from the germline J gene. This sequence joins TRBV30 and TRBJ2-5, with 13 bases that match TRBD2. Germline CDR1 and CDR2: GTSNPN and SVGIG (reference sequence). J lost 4 bases, V lost 5 bases, and 4 bases had no gene match. The CDR3 has 14 amino acids. CDR3 sequence: CAWDRTSGGETQYF. The CDR3 bases that were read are TGTGCCTGGGACCGGACTAGCGGGGGAGAGACC.

This clone was seen at least ten times. The read is 3 residues too short to cover the CDR3 end, so that end is filled in from the germline J gene. The chain uses TRBV19 and TRBJ2-7, with D unresolved. This CDR3 spans 15 amino acids. The germline CDR1 and CDR2 sequences are LNHDA and SQIVND (reference sequence). Trimming left V 1 base short and J 3 bases short, with 13 bases between. The covered CDR3 bases are TGTGCCAGTAGTATAGCCCAGAGTAGGGTCTACGAG. Translating gives CASSIAQSRVYE. In full, the CDR3 is CASSIAQSRVYEQYF.

Of note for this clone: The CDR3 goes on 3 residues after the read ends, and that part is filled in from the germline J gene. The chain carries TRBV5-1 and TRBJ1-2; D gene unclear. CDR3 length equals 14 residues. Germline V lookup: CDR1 SGHRS, CDR2 YFSETQ. The part of the CDR3 DNA that was read is TGCGCCAGCAGCTTGGGCGGGAGTAACCTCGAC. Protein product: CASSLGGSNLD. The entire CDR3 protein reads CASSLGGSNLDYTF.

This clone has just a few counts. The read ends 3 residues early relative to the CDR3; the germline J gene fills the gap. The V and J genes are TRBV10-3 and TRBJ2-7; D may correspond to TRBD1 or TRBD2 (6 bases each). Trimming removed 11 bases from V and 2 bases from J, with 19 bases in between. The CDR3 sequence is 14 residues long. Germline lookup yields CDR1 ENHRY and CDR2 SYGVKD. CDR3 in amino acids: CASSESGAAYEQYF. The CDR3 DNA, read in part, is TGTGCCTCCAGTGAGTCGGGGGCTGCCTACGAG.

In its sample, this clone ranks as medium-sized. Sequencing ends 3 residues short of the CDR3 end; the germline J gene provides the rest. The chain employs TRBV6-2 or TRBV6-3 and TRBJ2-7; TRBD2 agrees at 10 bases. V lost 2 bases, J lost 3 bases, and 7 bases stayed unmatched. The CDR3 runs to 16 residues. Germline values: CDR1 MNHEY, CDR2 SVGEGT. CDR3 sequence reads: CASSYGPPSGSYEQYF. CDR3 DNA, as far as it was read: TGTGCCAGCAGTTACGGCCCCCCTAGCGGGAGCTACGAG.

This clone was seen more than once but under ten times. The read terminates 3 residues ahead of where the CDR3 ends, so the germline J gene completes it. The chain joins TRBV5-1 to TRBJ2-7, with 8 bases identical to TRBD2. The V and J ends lost 0 bases and 0 bases, in that order; junction bases with no gene match: 8. CDR3 size: 17 residues. The germline V gene has CDR1 SGHRS and CDR2 YFSETQ. This CDR3 reads CASSLGSGSTSSYEQYF. The part of the CDR3 DNA that was read is TGCGCCAGCAGCTTGGGCAGCGGGAGTACGAGCTCCTACGAG.

In its sample, this clone was seen many times. The missing CDR3 end, 3 residues past where the read stops, is filled in from the germline J gene. The V call is TRBV14, the J call TRBJ1-6; D not resolved. The V end was cut by 3 bases, the J end by 7 bases, with 10 bases between. Germline CDR1 reads SGHDN; CDR2 reads FVKESK. The CDR3 contains 14 residues. The DNA read from the CDR3 is TGTGCCAGCAGCCAGGCCTCAGGAAATTCACCC. Protein sequence: CASSQASGNSP. The whole CDR3 sequence reads CASSQASGNSPLHF.